One sample yielded the 14 T cell receptor beta chains listed below, sequenced in a study of T-cell reconstitution after alpha-beta-depleted transplantation in children. Library preparation (for TCRbeta) was performed with unique molecular identifiers. TCRdb analysed the PCR reads with MiXCR anew, one entry per CDR3 protein. The table records about 500,000 distinct CDR3 sequences, over 25% of them present only once. The sample was PBMCs from the stem cell graft donor, taken from the stem cell graft. Receptors were obtained from a human donor who donated a stem cell graft to a child with aplastic anemia.

This clonotype has a handful of counts. The chain recombines TRBV7-9 with TRBJ1-2; no firm D call. V was pared by 1 base and J by 7 bases, with 10 bases between. CDR3 size: 13 residues. Per the germline V gene, CDR1 is SEHNR and CDR2 is FQNEAQ (reference sequence). DNA of the CDR3: TGTGCCAGCAGCTTAGAATTCCCAGTTGGCTACACCTTC. It encodes CASSLEFPVGYTF. The entire variable domain, with the rest obtained from reference TRBV7-9 and TRBJ1-2, is as follows: DTGVSQNPRHKITKRGQNVTFRCDPISEHNRLYWYRQTLGQGPEFLTYFQNEAQLEKSRLLSDRFSAERPKGSFSTLEIQRTEQGDSAMYLCASSLEFPVGYTFGSGTRLTVV.

This chain joins TRBV6-5 and TRBJ2-6; tentatively, D is TRBD2 (6 bases). Looked up from germline, CDR1 is MNHEY and CDR2 is SVGAGI. V gave up 0 bases and J gave up 2 bases, with 11 bases separating them. This CDR3 has 17 residues. The CDR3 here is CASSYSLANAGANVLTF. In DNA form, the CDR3 reads TGTGCCAGCAGTTACTCACTAGCTAATGCTGGGGCCAACGTCCTGACTTTC.

This rearrangement joins TRBV27 to TRBJ2-7; 9 nucleotides line up with TRBD2. Germline CDR1 MNHEY, CDR2 SMNVEV (reference sequence). V gave up 6 bases and J gave up 2 bases; unmatched junction bases: 5. The CDR3 has 14 residues. The CDR3 region is CASRQTSGPYEQYF. Written as DNA, the CDR3 is TGTGCCAGCAGACAAACTAGCGGGCCCTACGAGCAGTACTTC.

The chain recombines TRBV4-1 with TRBJ2-2; 9 nucleotides agree with TRBD1. This CDR3 contains 16 residues. Germline CDR1 MGHRA, CDR2 YSYEKL. V dropped 0 bases and J dropped 1; count of bases not matched to a gene: 0. CDR3 amino acids: CASSQEGQGNTGELFF. CDR3 sequence (DNA): TGCGCCAGCAGCCAAGAGGGACAGGGGAACACCGGGGAGCTGTTTTTT.

The chain combines TRBV7-2 with TRBJ2-7, with D uncertain. The CDR3 runs to 14 residues. Germline V gives CDR1 SGHTA, CDR2 FQGNSA. With 0 bases removed from V and 0 bases from J, the gap between germline ends came to 6 bases. As DNA, the CDR3 is TGTGCCAGCAGCTTAGCTACCAGCTCCTACGAGCAGTACTTC. Its protein is CASSLATSSYEQYF.

This clonotype was found many times. The chain links TRBV20-1 to TRBJ2-1; D is uncertain. CDR1 is DFQATT and CDR2 is SNEGSKA in the germline V gene (reference sequence). The CDR3 covers 11 residues. V was trimmed by 3 bases and J by 10 bases, leaving 10 bases between them. DNA for the CDR3: TGCAGTGCTAGGGCACTGAGCGAGCAGTTCTTC. As protein: CSARALSEQFF.

In this sample, this clonotype turned up a few times. V usage is TRBV6-1 and J usage is TRBJ1-2; possibly TRBD1 for D (5 bases). CDR3 length: 13 residues. CDR1 and CDR2 (germline): MNHNS, SASEGT. The V and J ends lost 8 bases and 2 bases respectively, with 12 bases between them. CDR3 bases: TGTGCCAGCGGGACTTCCCCCAACTATGGCTACACCTTC. This sequence encodes CASGTSPNYGYTF.

This clonotype was observed a few times. The chain employs TRBV7-2 and TRBJ2-1, with a tentative D call TRBD2 (5 bases). The V gene's germline CDR1 is SGHTA and CDR2 FQGNSA. This CDR3 has 17 residues. The V and J ends lost 2 bases and 3 bases respectively, with 17 bases between them. This CDR3 reads CASSLLSSGNNYNEQFF. DNA of the CDR3: TGTGCCAGCAGCTTACTCAGTTCGGGGAACAACTACAATGAGCAGTTCTTC.

A few counts support this clonotype. The V and J genes are TRBV5-5 and TRBJ2-7; 8 nucleotides line up with TRBD1. The V and J ends lost 2 bases and 2 bases, in that order; junction bases with no gene match: 0. Germline assignment: CDR1 SGHKS and CDR2 YYEKEE (reference sequence). This CDR3 is 13 amino acids long. The CDR3 nucleotides are TGTGCCAGCAGCTTCAGGGGGCCCTACGAGCAGTACTTC. Its translation is CASSFRGPYEQYF.

The rearrangement uses TRBV29-1 and TRBJ1-5; D not certain. CDR3 length equals 13 residues. Trimming cost V 6 bases and J 2 bases, with 11 bases left between them. CDR1 SQVTM and CDR2 ANQGSEA come from the germline V gene. The CDR3 region has the DNA TGCAGCGTCGGGTTCCCGGGCAATCAGCCCCAGCATTTT. This encodes CSVGFPGNQPQHF.

This clonotype was counted ten times or more. The chain has TRBV10-2 and TRBJ1-2; D perhaps matches TRBD1 (5 bases). V was trimmed by 6 bases and J by 5 bases, leaving 13 bases between them. The CDR3 extends over 13 amino acids. CDR1 is WSHSY, CDR2 SAAADI, per germline. The CDR3 region is CASSPTGEYGYTF. The CDR3 DNA sequence: TGCGCCAGCAGCCCAACAGGAGAGTATGGCTACACCTTC.

As DNA, the CDR3 is TGCGCCAGCGGATCCGGGACAGGATCAACCGGGGAGCTGTTTTTT. Protein sequence: CASGSGTGSTGELFF. This rearrangement joins TRBV23-1 to TRBJ2-2, with 8 bases identical to TRBD1. TRBV23-1 is marked as an open reading frame, function uncertain. Trimming took 8 bases from V and 5 from J; bases not matched to a gene: 10. The CDR3 length is 15 residues.

The chain is built from TRBV30 and TRBJ1-2; 9 nucleotides line up with TRBD1. The CDR3 is 18 residues long. CDR1 is GTSNPN, CDR2 SVGIG, per germline (reference sequence). V gave up 0 bases and J gave up 4 bases; unmatched junction bases: 15. CDR3 coding DNA: TGTGCCTGGAGTGTAACCCGCGGACAGGGGAAGGGGGTCTATGGCTACACCTTC. It specifies CAWSVTRGQGKGVYGYTF.

This clonotype came up a few times. The chain recombines TRBV29-1 with TRBJ2-5; no firm D call. The ends were cut back, 7 bases at V and 4 bases at J, with 16 bases in the middle. CDR3 length: 13 amino acids. Per germline, CDR1 SQVTM and CDR2 ANQGSEA. Here the CDR3 DNA reads TGCAGCGGTATCGGCCTATACGGAGAGACCCAGTACTTC. This codes for CSGIGLYGETQYF.